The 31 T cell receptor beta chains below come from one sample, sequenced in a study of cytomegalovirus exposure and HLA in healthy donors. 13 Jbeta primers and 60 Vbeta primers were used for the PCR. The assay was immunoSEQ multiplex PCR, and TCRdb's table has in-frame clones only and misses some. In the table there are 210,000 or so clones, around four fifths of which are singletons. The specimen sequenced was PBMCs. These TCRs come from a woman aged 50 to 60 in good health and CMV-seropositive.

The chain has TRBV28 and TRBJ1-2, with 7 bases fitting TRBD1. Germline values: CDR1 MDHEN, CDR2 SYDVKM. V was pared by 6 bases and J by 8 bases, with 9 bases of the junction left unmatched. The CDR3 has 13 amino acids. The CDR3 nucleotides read TGTGCCAGCAGGGACAGGTTCCGAGACGGCTACACCTTC. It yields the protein CASRDRFRDGYTF.

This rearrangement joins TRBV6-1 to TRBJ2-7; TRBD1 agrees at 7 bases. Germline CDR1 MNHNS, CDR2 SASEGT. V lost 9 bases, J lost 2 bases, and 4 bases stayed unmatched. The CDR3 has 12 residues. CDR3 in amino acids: CARRQGPYEQYF. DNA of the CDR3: TGTGCCAGACGACAGGGTCCCTACGAGCAGTACTTC.

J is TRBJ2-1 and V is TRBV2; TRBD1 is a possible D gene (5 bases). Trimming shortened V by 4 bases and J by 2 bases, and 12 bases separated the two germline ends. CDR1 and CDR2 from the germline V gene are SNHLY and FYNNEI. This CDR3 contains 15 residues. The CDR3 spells CASSGQRLPYNEQFF. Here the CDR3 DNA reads TGTGCCAGCAGTGGACAGCGCCTCCCCTACAATGAGCAGTTCTTC.

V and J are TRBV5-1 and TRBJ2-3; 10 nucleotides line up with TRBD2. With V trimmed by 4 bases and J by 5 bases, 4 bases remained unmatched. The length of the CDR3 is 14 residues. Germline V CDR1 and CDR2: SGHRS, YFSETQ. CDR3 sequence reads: CASSGSGGIDTQYF. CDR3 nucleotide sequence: TGCGCCAGCAGCGGTAGCGGGGGGATAGATACGCAGTATTTT.

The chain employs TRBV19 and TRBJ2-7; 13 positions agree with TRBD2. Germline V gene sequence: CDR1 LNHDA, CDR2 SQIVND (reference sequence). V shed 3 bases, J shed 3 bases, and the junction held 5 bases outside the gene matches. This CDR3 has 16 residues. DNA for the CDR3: TGTGCCAGTAGTATTCCGGGGACTAGCGGGATCTACGAGCAGTACTTC. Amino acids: CASSIPGTSGIYEQYF.

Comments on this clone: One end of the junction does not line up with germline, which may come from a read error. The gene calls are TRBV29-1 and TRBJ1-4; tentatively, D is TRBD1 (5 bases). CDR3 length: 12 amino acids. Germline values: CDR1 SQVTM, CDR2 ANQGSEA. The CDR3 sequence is CSVQVGGERLFF. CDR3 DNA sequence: TGCAGCGTCCAAGTGGGGGGGGAAAGACTGTTTTTT.

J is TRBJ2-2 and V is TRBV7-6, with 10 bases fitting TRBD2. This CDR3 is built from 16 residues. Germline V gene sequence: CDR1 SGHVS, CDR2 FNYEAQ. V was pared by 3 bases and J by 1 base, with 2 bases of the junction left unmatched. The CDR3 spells CASSFWTSGNTGELFF. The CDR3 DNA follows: TGTGCCAGCAGCTTCTGGACTAGCGGGAACACCGGGGAGCTGTTTTTT. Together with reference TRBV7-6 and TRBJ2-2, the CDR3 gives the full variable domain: GAGVSQSPRYKVTKRGQDVALRCDPISGHVSLYWYRQALGQGPEFLTYFNYEAQQDKSGLPNDRFSAERPEGSISTLTIQRTEQRDSAMYRCASSFWTSGNTGELFFGEGSRLTVL.

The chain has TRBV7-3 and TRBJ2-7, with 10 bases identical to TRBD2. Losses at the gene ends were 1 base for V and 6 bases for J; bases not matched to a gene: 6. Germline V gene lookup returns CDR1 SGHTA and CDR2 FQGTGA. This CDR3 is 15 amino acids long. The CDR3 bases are TGTGCCAGCAGCTTAAAGCGGGGGGGCAGGGGCGAGCAGTACTTC. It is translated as CASSLKRGGRGEQYF.

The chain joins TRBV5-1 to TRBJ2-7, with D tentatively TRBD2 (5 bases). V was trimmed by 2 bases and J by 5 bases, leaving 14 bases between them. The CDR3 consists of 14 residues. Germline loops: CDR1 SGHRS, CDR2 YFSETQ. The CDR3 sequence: CASSLGLQANEQYF. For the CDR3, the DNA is TGCGCCAGCAGCTTAGGACTCCAAGCCAACGAGCAGTACTTC.

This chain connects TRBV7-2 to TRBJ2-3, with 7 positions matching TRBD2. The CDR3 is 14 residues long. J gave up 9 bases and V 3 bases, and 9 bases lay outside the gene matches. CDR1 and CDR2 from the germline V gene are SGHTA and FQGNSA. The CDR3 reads CASSLSGAPGTQYF. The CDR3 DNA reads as TGTGCCAGCAGCTTGAGCGGGGCTCCGGGGACGCAGTATTTT.

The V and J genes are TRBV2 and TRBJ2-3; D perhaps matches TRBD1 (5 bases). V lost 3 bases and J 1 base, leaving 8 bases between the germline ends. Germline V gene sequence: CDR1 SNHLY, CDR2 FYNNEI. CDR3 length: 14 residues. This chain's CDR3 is CASSEGPRTDTQYF. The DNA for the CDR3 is TGTGCCAGCAGTGAGGGGCCCCGCACAGATACGCAGTATTTT.

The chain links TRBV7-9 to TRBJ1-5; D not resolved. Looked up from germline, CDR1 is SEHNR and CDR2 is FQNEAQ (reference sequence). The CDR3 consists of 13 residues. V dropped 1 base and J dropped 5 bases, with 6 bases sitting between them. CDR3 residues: CASSLEADQPQHF. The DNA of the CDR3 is TGTGCCAGCAGCTTAGAGGCGGATCAGCCCCAGCATTTT.

The CDR3, as DNA: TGTGCCAGCAGCGCCCTAACAGCAACGAACACCGGGGAGCTGTTTTTT. Protein: CASSALTATNTGELFF. The chain carries TRBV7-9 and TRBJ2-2; no clear D gene. The germline V and J ends were trimmed by 5 bases and 0 bases, with 13 bases remaining between them. The CDR3 loop spans 16 amino acids. Germline V gene sequence: CDR1 SEHNR, CDR2 FQNEAQ (reference sequence).

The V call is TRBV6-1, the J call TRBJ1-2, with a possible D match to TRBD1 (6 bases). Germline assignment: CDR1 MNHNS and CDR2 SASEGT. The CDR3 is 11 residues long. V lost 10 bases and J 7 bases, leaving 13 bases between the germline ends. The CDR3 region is CATQKQGGYTF. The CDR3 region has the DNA TGTGCCACACAAAAACAGGGTGGCTACACCTTC.

CDR3 protein: CASGEVAKNIQYF. In nucleotides, the CDR3 is TGTGCCAGCGGGGAGGTGGCCAAAAACATTCAGTACTTC. V gene TRBV10-3 combines with J gene TRBJ2-4, with D possibly being TRBD2 (6 bases). The CDR3 covers 13 residues. Germline V CDR1 and CDR2: ENHRY, SYGVKD. V lost 10 bases, J lost 1 base, and 11 bases lay in between.

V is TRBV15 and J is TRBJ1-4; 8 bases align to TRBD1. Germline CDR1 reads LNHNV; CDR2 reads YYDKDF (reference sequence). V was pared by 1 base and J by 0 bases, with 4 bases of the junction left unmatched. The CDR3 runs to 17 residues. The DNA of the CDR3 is TGTGCCACCAGCAGAGCCCCACAGGGGGCAACTAATGAAAAACTGTTTTTT. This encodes CATSRAPQGATNEKLFF.

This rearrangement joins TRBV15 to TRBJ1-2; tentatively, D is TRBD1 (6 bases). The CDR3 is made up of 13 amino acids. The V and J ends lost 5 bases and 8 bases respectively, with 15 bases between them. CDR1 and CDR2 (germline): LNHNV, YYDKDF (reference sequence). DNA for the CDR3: TGTGCCACCAGCCCCGGACAGTCGACGGGCTACACCTTC. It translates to CATSPGQSTGYTF.

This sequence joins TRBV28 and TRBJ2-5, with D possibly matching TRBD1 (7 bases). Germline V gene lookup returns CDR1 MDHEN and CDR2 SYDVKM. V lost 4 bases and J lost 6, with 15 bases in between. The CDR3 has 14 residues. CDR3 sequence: CASSSPGGRKTQYF. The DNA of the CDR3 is TGTGCCAGCAGTTCCCCAGGGGGGAGGAAGACCCAGTACTTC. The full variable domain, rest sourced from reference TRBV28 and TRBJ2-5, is DVKVTQSSRYLVKRTGEKVFLECVQDMDHENMFWYRQDPGLGLRLIYFSYDVKMKEKGDIPEGYSVSREKKERFSLILESASTNQTSMYLCASSSPGGRKTQYFGPGTRLLVL.

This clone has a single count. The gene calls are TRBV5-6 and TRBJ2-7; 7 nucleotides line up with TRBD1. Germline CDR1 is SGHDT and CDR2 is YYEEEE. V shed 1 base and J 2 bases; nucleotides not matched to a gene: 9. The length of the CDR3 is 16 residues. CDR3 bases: TGTGCCAGCAGCTTGCGGCTTCAGGGGACAGCCTACGAGCAGTACTTC. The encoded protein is CASSLRLQGTAYEQYF.

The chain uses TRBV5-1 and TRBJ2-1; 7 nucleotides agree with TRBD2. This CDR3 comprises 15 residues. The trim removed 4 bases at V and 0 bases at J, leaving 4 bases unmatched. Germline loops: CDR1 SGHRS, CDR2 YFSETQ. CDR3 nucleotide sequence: TGCGCCAGCAGCCCACCGGGGGGCTCCTACAATGAGCAGTTCTTC. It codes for CASSPPGGSYNEQFF.

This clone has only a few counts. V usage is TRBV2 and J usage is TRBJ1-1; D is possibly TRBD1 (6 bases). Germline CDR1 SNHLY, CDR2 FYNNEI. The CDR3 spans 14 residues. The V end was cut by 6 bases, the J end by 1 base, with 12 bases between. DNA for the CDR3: TGTGCCAGCAGGAGGGGGACGGAGAACACTGAAGCTTTCTTT. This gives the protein CASRRGTENTEAFF.

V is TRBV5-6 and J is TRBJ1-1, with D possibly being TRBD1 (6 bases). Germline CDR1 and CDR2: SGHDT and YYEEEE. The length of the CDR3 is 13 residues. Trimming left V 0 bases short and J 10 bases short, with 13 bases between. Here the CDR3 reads CASSLVRGSIAFF. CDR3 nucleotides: TGTGCCAGCAGCTTGGTCAGGGGTAGTATAGCTTTCTTT. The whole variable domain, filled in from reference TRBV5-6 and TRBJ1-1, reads DAGVTQSPTHLIKTRGQQVTLRCSPKSGHDTVSWYQQALGQGPQFIFQYYEEEERQRGNFPDRFSGHQFPNYSSELNVNALLLGDSALYLCASSLVRGSIAFFGQGTRLTVV.

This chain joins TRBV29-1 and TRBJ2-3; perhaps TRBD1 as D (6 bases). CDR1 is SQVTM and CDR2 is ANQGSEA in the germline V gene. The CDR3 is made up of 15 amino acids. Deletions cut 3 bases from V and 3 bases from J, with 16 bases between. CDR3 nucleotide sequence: TGCAGCGTTGACCCGACGGACAGCCGAACAGATACGCAGTATTTT. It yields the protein CSVDPTDSRTDTQYF.

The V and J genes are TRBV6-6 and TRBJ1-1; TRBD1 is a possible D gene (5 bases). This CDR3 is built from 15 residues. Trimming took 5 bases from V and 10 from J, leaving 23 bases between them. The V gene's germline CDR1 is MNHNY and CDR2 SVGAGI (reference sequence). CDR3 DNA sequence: TGTGCCAGCAGTCAGGCAGCGTTTTGGGACTTCCGAGCTTTCTTT. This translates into CASSQAAFWDFRAFF.

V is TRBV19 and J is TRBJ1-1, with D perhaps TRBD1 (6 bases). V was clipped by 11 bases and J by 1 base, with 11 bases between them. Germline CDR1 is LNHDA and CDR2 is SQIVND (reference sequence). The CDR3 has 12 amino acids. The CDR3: CAALTGNTEAFF. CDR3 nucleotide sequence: TGTGCCGCCTTGACAGGGAACACTGAAGCTTTCTTT. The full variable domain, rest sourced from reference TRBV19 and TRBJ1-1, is DGGITQSPKYLFRKEGQNVTLSCEQNLNHDAMYWYRQDPGQGLRLIYYSQIVNDFQKGDIAEGYSVSREKKESFPLTVTSAQKNPTAFYLCAALTGNTEAFFGQGTRLTVV.

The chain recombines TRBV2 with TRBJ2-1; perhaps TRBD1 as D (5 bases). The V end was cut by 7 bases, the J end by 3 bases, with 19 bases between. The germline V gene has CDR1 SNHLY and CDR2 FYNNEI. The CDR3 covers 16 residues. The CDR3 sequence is CASTIAGGQVYNEQFF. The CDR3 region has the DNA TGTGCCAGCACGATCGCCGGCGGACAAGTCTACAATGAGCAGTTCTTC.

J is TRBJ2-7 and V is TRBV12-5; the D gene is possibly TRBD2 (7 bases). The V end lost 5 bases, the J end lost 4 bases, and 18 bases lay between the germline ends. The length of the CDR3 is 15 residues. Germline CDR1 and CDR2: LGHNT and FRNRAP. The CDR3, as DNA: TGTGCTAGTGGTCCTGATTCGGGGGGCTGGTACGAGCAGTACTTC. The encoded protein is CASGPDSGGWYEQYF.

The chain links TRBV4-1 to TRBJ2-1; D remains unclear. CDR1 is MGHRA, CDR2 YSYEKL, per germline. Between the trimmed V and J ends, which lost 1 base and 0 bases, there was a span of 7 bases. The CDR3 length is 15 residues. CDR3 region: CASSQGGSSYNEQFF. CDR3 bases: TGCGCCAGCAGCCAAGGCGGAAGCTCCTACAATGAGCAGTTCTTC.

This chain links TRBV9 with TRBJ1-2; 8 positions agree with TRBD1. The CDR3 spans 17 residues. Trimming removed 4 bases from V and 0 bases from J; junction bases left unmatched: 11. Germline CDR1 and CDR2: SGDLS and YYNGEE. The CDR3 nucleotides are TGTGCCAGCAGCCAGGCGGGGCGGACAGGGACTAACTATGGCTACACCTTC. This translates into CASSQAGRTGTNYGYTF.

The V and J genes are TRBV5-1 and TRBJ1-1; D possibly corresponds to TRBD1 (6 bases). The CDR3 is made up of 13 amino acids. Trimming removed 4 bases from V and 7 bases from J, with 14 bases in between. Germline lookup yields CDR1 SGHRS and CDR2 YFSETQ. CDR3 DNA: TGCGCCAGCAGCCTCGGGGGGGCACTTGAAGCTTTCTTT. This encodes CASSLGGALEAFF. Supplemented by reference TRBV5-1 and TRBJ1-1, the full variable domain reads KAGVTQTPRYLIKTRGQQVTLSCSPISGHRSVSWYQQTPGQGLQFLFEYFSETQRNKGNFPGRFSGRQFSNSRSEMNVSTLELGDSALYLCASSLGGALEAFFGQGTRLTVV.

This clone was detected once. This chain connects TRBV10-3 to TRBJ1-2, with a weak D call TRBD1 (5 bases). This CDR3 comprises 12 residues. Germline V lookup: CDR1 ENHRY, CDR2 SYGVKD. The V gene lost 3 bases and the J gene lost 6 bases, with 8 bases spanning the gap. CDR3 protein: CAISDQGNGYTF. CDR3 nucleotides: TGTGCCATCAGTGATCAGGGAAATGGCTACACCTTC.